These 29 T cell receptor beta chains were all obtained from the same sample, sequenced in a study of cytomegalovirus exposure and HLA in healthy donors. Assay used: immunoSEQ multiplex PCR; TCRdb lists only in-frame clones, some missing. The sample comprises more than 300,000 clones, approximately 90% of which are singletons, and roughly 0.8% rests with the top ten. Sequences were obtained from PBMCs. Receptor source: a woman aged 18-30 years in good health and CMV-seronegative.

The chain has TRBV6-1 and TRBJ2-3, with 10 bases aligning to TRBD1. Germline V gene sequence: CDR1 MNHNS, CDR2 SASEGT. J lost 1 base, V lost 4 bases, and 5 bases had no gene match. The CDR3 totals 16 residues. In DNA form, the CDR3 reads TGTGCCAGCAGTGCGACAGGGGGCGCCGGCACAGATACGCAGTATTTT. This translates into CASSATGGAGTDTQYF.

The V gene is TRBV7-9, the J gene TRBJ2-1, with TRBD2 matching over 8 bases. Germline values: CDR1 SEHNR, CDR2 FQNEAQ (reference sequence). J lost 8 bases, V lost 5 bases, and 2 bases had no gene match. The CDR3 loop spans 12 amino acids. CDR3 bases: TGTGCCAGCAGCCAAGCGGGGGATGAGCAGTTCTTC. Translated, it gives CASSQAGDEQFF.

The chain links TRBV19 to TRBJ1-5; 8 bases match TRBD1. Trimming at V came to 3 bases and at J to 5 bases, leaving 12 bases not matched to a gene. CDR3 length equals 17 residues. From germline, CDR1 is LNHDA and CDR2 SQIVND (reference sequence). In DNA, the CDR3 is TGTGCCAGTAGTATTAGTGCAGGACAGGGAGGATATCAGCCCCAGCATTTT. It is translated as CASSISAGQGGYQPQHF.

V and J are TRBV15 and TRBJ2-5, with D possibly being TRBD1 (6 bases). Germline V gene lookup returns CDR1 LNHNV and CDR2 YYDKDF (reference sequence). This CDR3 contains 14 residues. Trimming took 5 bases from V and 2 from J, leaving 12 bases between them. DNA of the CDR3: TGTGCCACCAGCCCCCGGACAGAACAAGAGACCCAGTACTTC. As protein: CATSPRTEQETQYF.

Only a few counts were recorded for this clone. The rearrangement uses TRBV5-4 and TRBJ1-2; 8 bases fit TRBD1. This CDR3 contains 15 residues. Germline V gene data show CDR1 as SGHNT and CDR2 as YYREEE (reference sequence). V dropped 6 bases and J dropped 3; count of bases not matched to a gene: 10. The CDR3 bases are TGTGCCAGCAACCCCACAGGGGGAGAGGACTATGGCTACACCTTC. This codes for CASNPTGGEDYGYTF.

About this clone: Other nucleotide sequences from this sample produce the same CDR3. This chain connects TRBV30 to TRBJ1-1; no clear D. Trimming took 0 bases from V and 4 from J, leaving 9 bases between them. This CDR3 has 13 residues. Germline V lookup: CDR1 GTSNPN, CDR2 SVGIG (reference sequence). The CDR3 DNA reads as TGTGCCTGGAGTGTAGGGAGAAGCACTGAAGCTTTCTTT. Protein product: CAWSVGRSTEAFF. The full variable domain, in which reference TRBV30 and TRBJ1-1 provide the parts outside the CDR3, is SQTIHQWPATLVQPVGSPLSLECTVEGTSNPNLYWYRQAAGRGLQLLFYSVGIGQISSEVPQNLSASRPQDRQFILSSKKLLLSDSGFYLCAWSVGRSTEAFFGQGTRLTVV.

The rearrangement joins TRBV11-2 to TRBJ2-7; 7 bases align to TRBD2. The CDR3 runs 17 residues. V lost 5 bases, J lost 2 bases, and 15 bases stayed unmatched. Germline CDR1 SGHAT, CDR2 FQNNGV. This CDR3 is CASSLKAGGSPPYEQYF. In DNA, the CDR3 is TGTGCCAGCAGCCTCAAGGCTGGCGGGAGTCCGCCCTACGAGCAGTACTTC.

The genes are TRBV7-8 and TRBJ2-7; 8 nucleotides match TRBD1. CDR3 size: 15 residues. The germline gives CDR1 SGHVS, CDR2 FQNEAQ. With V trimmed by 5 bases and J by 4 bases, 10 bases remained unmatched. CDR3 sequence: CASSPKDRDTYEQYF. CDR3 sequence (DNA): TGTGCCAGCAGCCCTAAGGACAGGGATACTTACGAGCAGTACTTC.

The chain couples TRBV6-1 to TRBJ2-5, with 9 positions matching TRBD2. Looked up from germline, CDR1 is MNHNS and CDR2 is SASEGT. CDR3 length: 15 amino acids. Losses at the gene ends were 0 bases for V and 4 bases for J; bases not matched to a gene: 3. CDR3 in amino acids: CASSEAMGLAETQYF. In nucleotides, the CDR3 is TGTGCCAGCAGTGAAGCCATGGGACTAGCAGAGACCCAGTACTTC.

This chain links TRBV5-1 with TRBJ2-2; D may be TRBD1 (5 bases). This CDR3 has 15 residues. CDR1 and CDR2 (germline): SGHRS, YFSETQ. Trimming shortened V by 2 bases and J by 5 bases, and 13 bases separated the two germline ends. The CDR3 protein is CASSFYGSGTGELFF. The CDR3 DNA is TGCGCCAGCAGCTTTTACGGGTCAGGGACCGGGGAGCTGTTTTTT.

This chain joins TRBV15 and TRBJ1-6; a possible D gene is TRBD1 (6 bases). The CDR3 sequence is 16 residues long. CDR1 and CDR2 from the germline V gene are LNHNV and YYDKDF (reference sequence). V was clipped by 2 bases and J by 6 bases, with 14 bases between them. This CDR3 reads CATSRRLTGVNSPLHF. As DNA, the CDR3 is TGTGCCACCAGCAGAAGGTTGACAGGAGTTAATTCACCCCTCCACTTT.

The chain links TRBV4-1 to TRBJ1-3; no clear D gene. The CDR3 contains 15 residues. Germline CDR1 reads MGHRA; CDR2 reads YSYEKL. Between the trimmed V and J ends, which lost 0 bases and 3 bases, there was a span of 9 bases. CDR3 in DNA: TGCGCCAGCAGCCAAGATCAGCGACTTGGAAACACCATATATTTT. Protein sequence: CASSQDQRLGNTIYF.

The chain links TRBV5-4 to TRBJ2-3; 8 bases line up with TRBD1. CDR1 and CDR2 from the germline V gene are SGHNT and YYREEE (reference sequence). This CDR3 comprises 15 residues. The ends lost 4 bases at V and 3 bases at J; junction bases unmatched: 7. CDR3 region: CASSQRQGTTDTQYF. The CDR3 nucleotides read TGTGCCAGCAGCCAGAGACAGGGGACGACAGATACGCAGTATTTT.

The genes are TRBV7-9 and TRBJ1-3; a weak D match, TRBD1 (6 bases). V shed 2 bases and J shed 1 base, with 15 bases lying between them. Germline CDR1 SEHNR, CDR2 FQNEAQ (reference sequence). The CDR3 runs 17 residues. CDR3: CASSLQEGRGSGNTIYF. The CDR3 bases are TGTGCCAGCAGCTTACAAGAGGGGAGGGGGTCTGGAAACACCATATATTTT.

This chain connects TRBV6-6 to TRBJ1-6; D not resolved. Per the germline V gene, CDR1 is MNHNY and CDR2 is SVGAGI (reference sequence). V dropped 1 base and J dropped 2 bases, with 9 bases sitting between them. The CDR3 is 16 residues long. DNA of the CDR3: TGTGCCAGCAGTTACTATGAGGCACCCTATAATTCACCCCTCCACTTT. As protein: CASSYYEAPYNSPLHF.

The rearrangement links TRBV19 to TRBJ2-1; possibly TRBD2 for D (6 bases). This CDR3 spans 15 amino acids. V lost 0 bases and J lost 7, with 13 bases in between. Germline CDR1 and CDR2: LNHDA and SQIVND (reference sequence). The chain's CDR3 is CASSIERELYNEQFF. Here the CDR3 DNA reads TGTGCCAGTAGTATAGAACGGGAGCTCTATAATGAGCAGTTCTTC.

This clone appeared a single time. CDR3 amino acids: CASSLSGLAGGRNEQFF. CDR3 bases: TGCGCCAGCAGCCTATCTGGACTAGCGGGAGGTAGGAATGAGCAGTTCTTC. The J gene is TRBJ2-1, the V gene TRBV4-1; 14 bases fit TRBD2. The CDR3 is 17 residues long. Germline assignment: CDR1 MGHRA and CDR2 YSYEKL. Trimming cost V 4 bases and J 7 bases; bases outside gene matches: 9.

This clone was observed a single time. The chain combines TRBV11-1 with TRBJ1-1, with D perhaps matching TRBD1 (6 bases). Germline CDR1 and CDR2: SGHAT and FQDESV (reference sequence). The CDR3 has 13 residues. The germline V and J ends were trimmed by 1 base and 4 bases, with 7 bases remaining between them. This CDR3 is CASSLDRVTEAFF. The CDR3 DNA reads as TGTGCCAGCAGCTTAGACAGGGTCACTGAAGCTTTCTTT.

The gene calls are TRBV5-1 and TRBJ2-1; 9 bases map to TRBD2. The V and J ends lost 5 bases and 9 bases, in that order; junction bases with no gene match: 12. The germline CDR1 and CDR2 sequences are SGHRS and YFSETQ. The CDR3 runs 15 residues. The CDR3 coding sequence is TGCGCCAGCAGGTCGGTGGGACTAGCCTCCCTTGAGCAGTTCTTC. The encoded protein is CASRSVGLASLEQFF.

The chain links TRBV5-5 to TRBJ2-7; possible D gene TRBD2, 6 bases. The CDR3 contains 14 residues. Germline-derived CDR1 and CDR2 are SGHKS and YYEKEE (reference sequence). V was cut by 2 bases and J by 2 bases, with 11 bases left in between. Here the CDR3 reads CASSLRTGAYEQYF. The CDR3 nucleotides read TGTGCCAGCAGCTTAAGGACGGGGGCCTACGAGCAGTACTTC.

The chain joins TRBV4-1 to TRBJ2-1; 12 nucleotides agree with TRBD2. The length of the CDR3 is 17 residues. Germline V gene sequence: CDR1 MGHRA, CDR2 YSYEKL. Trimming took 0 bases from V and 4 from J; bases not matched to a gene: 4. The CDR3 DNA follows: TGCGCCAGCAGCCAAGAGGGTCTAGCGGGAGGGTACAATGAGCAGTTCTTC. Translation gives CASSQEGLAGGYNEQFF.

The sample holds one count of this clone. This same CDR3 is encoded by further DNA sequences in the sample. The chain links TRBV30 to TRBJ2-7; 7 bases fit TRBD2. CDR3 length: 13 residues. The germline V gene has CDR1 GTSNPN and CDR2 SVGIG (reference sequence). V lost 3 bases to trimming and J lost 0 bases; unmatched junction nucleotides: 2. The CDR3 region has the DNA TGTGCCTGGAGGGGGGGGAACTCCTACGAGCAGTACTTC. The encoded protein is CAWRGGNSYEQYF.

The rearrangement links TRBV27 to TRBJ2-3, with 11 positions matching TRBD2. This CDR3 region has 20 residues. The V and J ends lost 3 bases and 1 base, in that order; junction bases with no gene match: 15. The germline V gene has CDR1 MNHEY and CDR2 SMNVEV (reference sequence). CDR3 sequence reads: CASSFRQLGLAGGGTDTQYF. CDR3 coding DNA: TGTGCCAGCAGTTTCCGACAGTTGGGTCTAGCGGGAGGTGGCACAGATACGCAGTATTTT.

The chain is built from TRBV4-1 and TRBJ1-5, with D perhaps TRBD1 (5 bases). This CDR3 has 14 residues. The V gene's germline CDR1 is MGHRA and CDR2 YSYEKL. Trimming removed 3 bases at V and 4 bases at J, with 10 bases between. The DNA for the CDR3 is TGCGCCAGCAGCCACTCGGAGGGGAATCAGCCCCAGCATTTT. The encoded protein is CASSHSEGNQPQHF.

The chain links TRBV27 to TRBJ2-1, with 7 positions matching TRBD1. The CDR3 is made up of 13 amino acids. CDR1 and CDR2 (germline): MNHEY, SMNVEV (reference sequence). V gave up 6 bases and J gave up 6 bases; unmatched junction bases: 5. CDR3: CASSLGTANEQFF. The CDR3 coding sequence is TGTGCCAGCAGCCTCGGGACAGCCAATGAGCAGTTCTTC.

This clone showed up just once. The rearrangement joins TRBV10-1 to TRBJ2-7; weak D call: TRBD1 (5 bases). This CDR3 contains 15 residues. Germline CDR1 WNHNN, CDR2 SYGVQD (reference sequence). The V end lost 3 bases, the J end lost 3 bases, and 15 bases lay between the germline ends. The CDR3 region has the DNA TGCGCCAGCAGTGAAGGGGCAGGTTCGCTCTACGAGCAGTACTTC. Amino acid sequence: CASSEGAGSLYEQYF.

This chain joins TRBV28 and TRBJ1-2, with D possibly matching TRBD1 (5 bases). This CDR3 contains 16 residues. The V end lost 2 bases, the J end lost 8 bases, and 21 bases lay between the germline ends. Germline V gene data show CDR1 as MDHEN and CDR2 as SYDVKM. CDR3 loop: CASSLIEVSRGNGYTF. Written as DNA, the CDR3 is TGTGCCAGCAGTTTAATCGAAGTATCCCGGGGGAACGGCTACACCTTC.

The chain uses TRBV30 and TRBJ2-5; 10 bases are a match to TRBD2. The ends lost 2 bases at V and 2 bases at J; junction bases unmatched: 11. Germline V gene data show CDR1 as GTSNPN and CDR2 as SVGIG (reference sequence). The CDR3 is 17 amino acids. CDR3 sequence (DNA): TGTGCCTGGAGTCGTGGAGCGGGGGGGTCCGAGCAAGAGACCCAGTACTTC. Its translation is CAWSRGAGGSEQETQYF.

The genes are TRBV5-4 and TRBJ2-7; tentatively, D is TRBD2 (6 bases). The CDR3 is 16 residues long. The germline CDR1 and CDR2 sequences are SGHNT and YYREEE (reference sequence). V lost 3 bases and J lost 0, with 16 bases in between. The CDR3 DNA reads TGTGCCAGCAGCTCGGTTGGGAGGACGAGCTCCTACGAGCAGTACTTC. Encoded protein: CASSSVGRTSSYEQYF.